A single T cell receptor beta chain is shown here with its context. The study enrolled healthy HIV-negative adults without recent acute infections or vaccinations as donors. This record comes from a study of shared clonotypes between healthy human individuals. TCRdb's table, derived via immunoSEQ multiplex PCR, lists solely in-frame clones and lacks some. Of roughly 500,000 clones listed, 96% are singletons. This CDR3 is built from 15 residues. The V gene's germline CDR1 is SGHNT and CDR2 YENEEA. The V gene lost 3 bases and the J gene lost 6 bases, with 15 bases spanning the gap. The specimen sequenced was naive CD4+ T cells sorted from blood. The subset: CD45RA+ positively selected. The sequence derives from a woman in her thirties in good health. This chain uses TRBV11-3 with TRBJ2-1; the D is unclear. CDR3: CASSLGKPEPNEQFF. The CDR3 DNA reads as TGTGCCAGCAGCTTGGGGAAACCAGAACCCAATGAGCAGTTCTTC.